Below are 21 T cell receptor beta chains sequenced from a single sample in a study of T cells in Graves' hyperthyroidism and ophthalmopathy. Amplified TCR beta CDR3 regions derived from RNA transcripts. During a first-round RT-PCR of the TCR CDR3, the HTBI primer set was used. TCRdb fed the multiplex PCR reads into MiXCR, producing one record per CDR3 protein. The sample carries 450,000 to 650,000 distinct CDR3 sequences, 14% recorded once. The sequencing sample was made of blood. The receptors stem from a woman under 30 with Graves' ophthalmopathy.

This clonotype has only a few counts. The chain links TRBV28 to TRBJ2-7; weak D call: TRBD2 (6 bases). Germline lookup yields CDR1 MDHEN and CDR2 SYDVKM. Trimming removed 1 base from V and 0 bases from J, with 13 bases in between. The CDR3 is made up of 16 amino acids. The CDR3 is CASSLSRGLSSYEQYF. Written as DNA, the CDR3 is TGTGCCAGCAGTTTATCCCGGGGACTGAGCTCCTACGAGCAGTACTTC.

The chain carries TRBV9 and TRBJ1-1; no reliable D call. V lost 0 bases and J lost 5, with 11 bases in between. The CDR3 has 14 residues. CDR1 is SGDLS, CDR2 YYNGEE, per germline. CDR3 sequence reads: CASSVVGDGTEAFF. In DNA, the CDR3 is TGTGCCAGCAGCGTAGTCGGGGATGGTACTGAAGCTTTCTTT. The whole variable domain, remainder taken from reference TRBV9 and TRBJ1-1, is DSGVTQTPKHLITATGQRVTLRCSPRSGDLSVYWYQQSLDQGLQFLIQYYNGEERAKGNILERFSAQQFPDLHSELNLSSLELGDSALYFCASSVVGDGTEAFFGQGTRLTVV.

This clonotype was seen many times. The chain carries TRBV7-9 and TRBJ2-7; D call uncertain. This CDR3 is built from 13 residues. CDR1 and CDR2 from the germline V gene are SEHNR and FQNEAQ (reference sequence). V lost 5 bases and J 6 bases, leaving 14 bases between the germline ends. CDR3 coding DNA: TGTGCCAGCAGCCCAGTGGGCCTACCCGAGCAGTACTTC. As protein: CASSPVGLPEQYF.

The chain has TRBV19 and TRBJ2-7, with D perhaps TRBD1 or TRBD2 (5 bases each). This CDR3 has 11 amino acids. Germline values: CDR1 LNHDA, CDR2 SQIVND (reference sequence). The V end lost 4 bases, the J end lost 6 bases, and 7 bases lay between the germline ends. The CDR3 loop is CASSTGTEQYF. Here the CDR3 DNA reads TGTGCCAGTAGTACTGGGACCGAGCAGTACTTC.

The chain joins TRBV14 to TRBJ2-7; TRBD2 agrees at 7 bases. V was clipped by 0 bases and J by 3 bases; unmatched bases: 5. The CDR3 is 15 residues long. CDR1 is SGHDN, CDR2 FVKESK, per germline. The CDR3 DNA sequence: TGTGCCAGCAGCCAAGAGCGGGGGACGGGCTACGAGCAGTACTTC. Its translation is CASSQERGTGYEQYF.

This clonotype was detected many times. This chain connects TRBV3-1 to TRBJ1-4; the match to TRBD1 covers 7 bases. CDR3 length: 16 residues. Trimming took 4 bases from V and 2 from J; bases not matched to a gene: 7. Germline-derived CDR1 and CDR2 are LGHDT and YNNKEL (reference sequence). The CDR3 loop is CASSLRAGQTNEKLFF. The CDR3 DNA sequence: TGTGCCAGCAGCCTCCGAGCGGGACAGACTAATGAAAAACTGTTTTTT.

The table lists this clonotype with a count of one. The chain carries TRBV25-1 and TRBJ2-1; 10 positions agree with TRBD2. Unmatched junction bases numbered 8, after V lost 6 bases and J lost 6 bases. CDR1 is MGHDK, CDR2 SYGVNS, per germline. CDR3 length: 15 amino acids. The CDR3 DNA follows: TGTGCCAGCAGGATGCAGCGGGGGGGCGGCAATGAGCAGTTCTTC. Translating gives CASRMQRGGGNEQFF.

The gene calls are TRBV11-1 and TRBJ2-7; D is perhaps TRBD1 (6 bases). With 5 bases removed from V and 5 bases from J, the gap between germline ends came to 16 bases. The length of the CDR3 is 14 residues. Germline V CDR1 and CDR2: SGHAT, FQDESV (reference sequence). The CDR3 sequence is CASSVLRGMNEQYF. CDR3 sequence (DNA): TGTGCCAGCAGCGTTCTCAGGGGTATGAACGAGCAGTACTTC.

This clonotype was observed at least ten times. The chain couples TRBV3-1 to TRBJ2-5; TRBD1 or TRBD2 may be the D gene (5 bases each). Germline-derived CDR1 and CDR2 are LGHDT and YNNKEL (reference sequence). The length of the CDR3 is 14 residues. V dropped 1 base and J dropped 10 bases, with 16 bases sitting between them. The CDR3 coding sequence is TGTGCCAGCAGCCAAGGTGTCTGGGGGAAGAGCCAGTACTTC. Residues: CASSQGVWGKSQYF.

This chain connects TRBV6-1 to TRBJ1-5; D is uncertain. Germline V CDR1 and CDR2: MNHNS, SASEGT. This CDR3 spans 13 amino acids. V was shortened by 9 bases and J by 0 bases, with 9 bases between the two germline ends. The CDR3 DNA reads TGTGCCAGACGGGGTTATAGCAATCAGCCCCAGCATTTT. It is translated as CARRGYSNQPQHF.

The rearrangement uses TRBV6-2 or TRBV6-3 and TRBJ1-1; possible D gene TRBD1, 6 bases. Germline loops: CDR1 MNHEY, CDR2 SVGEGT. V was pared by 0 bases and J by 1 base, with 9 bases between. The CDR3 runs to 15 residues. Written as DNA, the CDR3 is TGTGCCAGCAGTTACTCTGGGGGGGCGAACACTGAAGCTTTCTTT. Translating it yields CASSYSGGANTEAFF.

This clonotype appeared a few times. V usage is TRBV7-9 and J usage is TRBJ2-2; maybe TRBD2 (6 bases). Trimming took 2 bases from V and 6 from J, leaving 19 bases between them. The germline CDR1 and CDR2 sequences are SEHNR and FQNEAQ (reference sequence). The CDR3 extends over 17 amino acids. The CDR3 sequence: CASSLTPDSRGSGELFF. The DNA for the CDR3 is TGTGCCAGCAGCTTAACCCCCGACAGCCGGGGGTCCGGGGAGCTGTTTTTT.

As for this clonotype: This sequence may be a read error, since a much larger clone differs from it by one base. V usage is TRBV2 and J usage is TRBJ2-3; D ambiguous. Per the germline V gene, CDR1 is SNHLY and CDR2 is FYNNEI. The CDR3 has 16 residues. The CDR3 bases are TGTGCCGGCAGTGAATATACTGGTTCAAGCACAGATACGCAGTATTTT. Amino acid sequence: CAGSEYTGSSTDTQYF. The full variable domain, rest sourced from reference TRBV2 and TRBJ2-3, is EPEVTQTPSHQVTQMGQEVILRCVPISNHLYFYWYRQILGQKVEFLVSFYNNEISEKSEIFDDQFSVERPDGSNFTLKIRSTKLEDSAMYFCAGSEYTGSSTDTQYFGPGTRLTVL.

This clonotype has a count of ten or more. CDR3 DNA: TGTGCCAGCAGCCCGTGGACTAGCAACTCAGATACGCAGTATTTT. It encodes CASSPWTSNSDTQYF. V is TRBV3-1 and J is TRBJ2-3, with 8 bases that match TRBD2. This CDR3 contains 15 residues. In germline, CDR1 is LGHDT, CDR2 YNNKEL (reference sequence). The V gene end was trimmed by 4 bases and the J gene end by 4 bases; junction bases not matched to a gene: 7.

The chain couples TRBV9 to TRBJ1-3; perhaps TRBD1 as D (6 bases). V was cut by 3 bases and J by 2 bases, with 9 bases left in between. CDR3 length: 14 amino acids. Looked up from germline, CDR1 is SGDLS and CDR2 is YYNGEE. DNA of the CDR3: TGTGCCAGCAGCGAAGGGGGGGCTGGAAACACCATATATTTT. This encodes CASSEGGAGNTIYF.

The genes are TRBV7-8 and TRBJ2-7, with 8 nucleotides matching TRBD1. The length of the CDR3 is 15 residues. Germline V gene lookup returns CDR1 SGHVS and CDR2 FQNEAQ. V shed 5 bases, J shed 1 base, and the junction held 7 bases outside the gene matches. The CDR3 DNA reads TGTGCCAGCAGCCAATACAGGGGGTTTTCCTACGAGCAGTACTTC. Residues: CASSQYRGFSYEQYF.

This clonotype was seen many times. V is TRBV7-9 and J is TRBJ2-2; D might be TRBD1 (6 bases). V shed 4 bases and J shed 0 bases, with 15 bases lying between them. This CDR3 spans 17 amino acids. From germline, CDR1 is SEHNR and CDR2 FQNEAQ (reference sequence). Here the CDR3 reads CASSSRRGQPNTGELFF. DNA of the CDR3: TGTGCCAGCAGCTCACGTCGAGGACAGCCGAACACCGGGGAGCTGTTTTTT.

CDR3 sequence reads: CASSQDRALYPLHF. In nucleotides, the CDR3 is TGTGCCAGCAGCCAAGACAGGGCGTTATACCCCCTCCACTTT. The rearrangement links TRBV14 to TRBJ1-6; D perhaps matches TRBD1 (5 bases). Trimming removed 0 bases at V and 13 bases at J, with 13 bases between. The CDR3 consists of 14 residues. Germline loops: CDR1 SGHDN, CDR2 FVKESK.

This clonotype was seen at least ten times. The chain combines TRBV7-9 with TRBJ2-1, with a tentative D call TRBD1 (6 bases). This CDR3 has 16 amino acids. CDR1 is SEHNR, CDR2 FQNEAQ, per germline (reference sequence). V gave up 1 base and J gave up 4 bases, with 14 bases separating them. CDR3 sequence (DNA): TGTGCCAGCAGCTTAGTAGGGGGAGTATTGTACAATGAGCAGTTCTTC. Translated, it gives CASSLVGGVLYNEQFF. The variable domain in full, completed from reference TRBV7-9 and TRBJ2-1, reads DTGVSQNPRHKITKRGQNVTFRCDPISEHNRLYWYRQTLGQGPEFLTYFQNEAQLEKSRLLSDRFSAERPKGSFSTLEIQRTEQGDSAMYLCASSLVGGVLYNEQFFGPGTRLTVL.

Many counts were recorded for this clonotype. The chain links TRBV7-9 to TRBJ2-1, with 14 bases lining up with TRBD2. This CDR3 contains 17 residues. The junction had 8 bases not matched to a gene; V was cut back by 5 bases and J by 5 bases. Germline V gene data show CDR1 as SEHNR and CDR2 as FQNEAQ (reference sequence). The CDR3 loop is CASSRGTSGSLHNEQFF. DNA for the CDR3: TGTGCCAGCAGCCGAGGGACTAGCGGGAGCTTGCACAATGAGCAGTTCTTC.

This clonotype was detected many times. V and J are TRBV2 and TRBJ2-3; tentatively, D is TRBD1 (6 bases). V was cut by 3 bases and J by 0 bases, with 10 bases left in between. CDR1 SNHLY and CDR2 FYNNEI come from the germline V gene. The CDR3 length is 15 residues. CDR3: CASSDPGASTDTQYF. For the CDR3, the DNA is TGTGCCAGCAGTGATCCAGGGGCTAGCACAGATACGCAGTATTTT.